The entry that follows covers one TCR beta chain sequence. The sample holds a few counts of this clonotype. Its antigen specificity is not known. Base quality data are lacking; no much larger clone is found one base away. This entry is derived from a study of regulatory T cells in long-lasting Graves disease (dated by TCRdb to the early 2020s). With regard to the full study: Patients with newly diagnosed Graves' disease had been on antithyroid drugs for under 3 months. Persistent Graves' disease patients were compared with newly diagnosed Graves' disease patients by peripheral blood TCR sequencing and RNA sequencing. The study was conducted in China and was registered as a clinical trial. TCR sequencing covered some 13 persistent and 20 newly diagnosed Graves' disease patients, some 35 samples in total. General findings and caveats noted by the study authors: Compared with newly diagnosed patients, patients with persistent Graves' disease had lower TCR Shannon entropy and fewer highly expanded clones, which suggests clonal expansion. Preferential use of TRBV28, TRBJ1-2 and TRBJ2-5 was observed in persistent disease, whereas TRBV20-1 and TRBJ2-1 were favored in newly diagnosed disease. More public clonotypes were shared among persistent patients (around 2,600) than among newly diagnosed patients (under 1,000). The authors noted that the small sample size was a limitation that may lower accuracy. Peripheral blood alone was examined, since thyroid tissue, which constituted the primary lesion, could not be accessed. Only the TCR beta chain was sequenced and analyzed.

Measured from the cysteine to the phenylalanine, the CDR3 is 18 residues long. Only CDR3 DNA is held: 54 bases, read in frame from base 1. Compared with germline, V lacks 5 bases and J lacks 0 bases; bases without a gene match: 13. The germline V gene (reference sequence) specifies LNHDA as CDR1 and SQIVND as CDR2. This specimen's time point label, interpreted: newly diagnosed GD, antithyroid drugs for less than 3 months. RNA was extracted from PBMCs in TRIzol for both TCR sequencing and RNA sequencing. The diagnosis of Graves' disease followed American Thyroid Association guidelines. The patients came from an endocrinology department in Xi'an, China. Each patient gave about 8.1 milliliters of peripheral blood, collected in an EDTA anticoagulant tube. PBMCs were isolated by Ficoll Paque Plus density gradient separation without further T cell sorting. An Agilent 2100 Bioanalyzer and agarose gel were used to check RNA quality, and a NanoDrop 2000 was used to measure RNA concentration.

Libraries came from multiplex PCR. This sample was sequenced with an Illumina HiSeq 4000. To build TCR beta libraries, CDR3 regions were amplified by Arm-PCR using iRepertoire HTBI primers. Before sequencing, the PCR products went through gel purification. As for the original processing: Gene usage analysis of CDR3 amino acid clonotypes used the approximately 62 TRBV and 12 to 15 TRBJ segments found across samples. COPE and FqMerger were used to merge the filtered high-quality paired reads into contigs. BLAST was used to align contigs to IMGT TRBV, TRBD and TRBJ reference genes, and CDR3 was defined according to IMGT. Clonotypes above 0.1% frequency were classified as highly expanded clones. Shannon entropy was used to measure repertoire diversity, and the Gini coefficient was used to measure V-J evenness. Clonotypes shared by more than one individual were considered public. TCRdb reworked the public reads: Q25 trimming with fastp, MiXCR clone assembly, productive beta chains retained. When rows share a CDR3 protein, they turn into one entry using the most common DNA and genes. These V and J calls originate from TCRdb's pipeline instead of the authors' own analysis. Here the sample has a few hundred thousand distinct CDR3 sequences; approximately 15% occur a single time. The biggest ten clones account for roughly 7.7% of the sample.

Another study also made use of these data, one on T cells in Graves' hyperthyroidism and ophthalmopathy. As described in the second report: Stable Graves' hyperthyroidism was defined as the absence of progression to ophthalmopathy over 18 months of follow-up. Hyperthyroidism patients were newly diagnosed, had a disease duration of under 2 months, and were aged 18 to 65 years. The study excluded patients with uncontrolled infections, other autoimmune diseases, pregnancy or lactation. Clinical symptoms, serum thyroxine and TRAb, thyroid ultrasound, and orbital computed tomography formed the basis for the diagnoses. A first-round RT-PCR of the TCR CDR3 used the HTBI primer set with the Qiagen OneStep RT-PCR kit. Most expanded thyroid clonotypes (frequency above 0.001) were also found in blood, which suggests that blood repertoires may mirror thyroid immune responses. A model built on a 13 V-J signature distinguished ophthalmopathy from stable hyperthyroidism, reaching 85% to 90% sensitivity and around 81% specificity in cross-validation and 80%/75% in testing. In validation, the model predicted progression to ophthalmopathy with just under 71% sensitivity and over 72% specificity, a median of 6.5 months before onset. To identify distinguishing TCR V-J signatures, a discovery cohort of some 99 patients was used, comprising some 45 with Graves' ophthalmopathy and 57 with stable Graves' hyperthyroidism. An independent validation cohort of about 20 hyperthyroidism patients and approximately 16 patients who later progressed to ophthalmopathy tested prospective prediction of ophthalmopathy. The 100 or so discovery patients were divided at random into training and test sets in a 7:3 ratio. Thyroid tissue and blood T-cell repertoires from six or seven Graves' hyperthyroidism patients were also compared in the study. Once sampling was done, hyperthyroidism patients were given methimazole at a starting dose of 30 mg daily, whereas ophthalmopathy patients were given high-dose intravenous methylprednisolone. A second multiplex PCR round built the libraries, followed by size selection and purification. The libraries were sequenced on an Illumina HiSeq2000 using paired-end 100 bp reads. SOAPnuke was used to process the raw data, removing reads that contained adapters or uncalled bases, had a mean Phred below 15, or lacked an exact match to the constant primer or identifier. High-quality paired reads were merged using COPE v1.2.5, and each unique nucleotide sequence was defined as a clonotype. MiTCR v1.1 was used to align clonotypes to the IMGT TRBV, TRBD and TRBJ reference segments. The analysis was restricted to V-J combinations with a frequency above 0.0001, which together covered 99.2% of the repertoires. A TCS score was defined as the ratio between F50 (clonal expansion) and ExV (chaos), using BLOSUM62-based TCRdist between CDR3 peptides within each V-J. Welch's t-statistics and random forest reduced 450 to 600 V-J features to roughly 13, which were used in a naive Bayes classifier (R e1071). Sample size was not statistically predetermined, and investigators were not blinded to group allocation. TCR Vbeta CDR3 sequencing of 130 to 150 peripheral blood samples (over 40 ophthalmopathy, about 74 hyperthyroidism and 17 progressor patients) is reported in the paper.

Sequenced material: peripheral blood mononuclear cells (PBMCs), taken at new diagnosis, from a patient treated with antithyroid drugs. The source of this sequence is a woman in her thirties or forties with Graves disease. Donor details come from another sample of the same person, matched by shared clones. The rearrangement joined TRBV19 to TRBJ1-5; 7 bases in the middle match TRBD1. In nucleotides, the sequence is TGTGCCAGTAGTCAAGCTGGGGACAGATTTTTTAGCAATCAGCCCCAGCATTTT. This is translated as CASSQAGDRFFSNQPQHF. Reference TRBV19 and TRBJ1-5 proteins supply the regions before and after the CDR3; the full variable domain is: DGGITQSPKYLFRKEGQNVTLSCEQNLNHDAMYWYRQDPGQGLRLIYYSQIVNDFQKGDIAEGYSVSREKKESFPLTVTSAQKNPTAFYLCASSQAGDRFFSNQPQHFGDGTRLSIL.